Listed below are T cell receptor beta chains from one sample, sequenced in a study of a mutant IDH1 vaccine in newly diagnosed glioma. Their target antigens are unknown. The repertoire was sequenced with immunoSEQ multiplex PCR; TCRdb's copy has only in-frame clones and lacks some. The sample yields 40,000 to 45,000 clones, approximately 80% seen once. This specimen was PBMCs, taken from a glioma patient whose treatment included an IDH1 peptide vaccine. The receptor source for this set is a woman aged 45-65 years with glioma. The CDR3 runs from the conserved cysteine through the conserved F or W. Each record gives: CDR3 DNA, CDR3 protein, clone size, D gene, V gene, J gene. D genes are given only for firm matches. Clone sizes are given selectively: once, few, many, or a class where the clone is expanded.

DNA: TGTGCCAGCAGTTGGACTTCCCAAGAGACCCAGTACTTC; CDR3: CASSWTSQETQYF; size: once; D: .; V: TRBV6-5; J: TRBJ2-5
DNA: TGCGCCAGCAGCTTGGAACAGGGGAGTGGAAACACCATATATTTT; CDR3: CASSLEQGSGNTIYF; size: .; D: TRBD1; V: TRBV5-1; J: TRBJ1-3
DNA: TGTGCCAGCTCATCCAGGGGAGAAGCTTTCTTT; CDR3: CASSSRGEAFF; size: .; D: .; V: TRBV18; J: TRBJ1-1
DNA: TGTGCCAGCAGCAAGCCGGGACAATTCCATGGCTACACCTTC; CDR3: CASSKPGQFHGYTF; size: few; D: .; V: TRBV7-2; J: TRBJ1-2
DNA: TGTGCCAGCAGCTTAGAAAGCTCCTACGAGCAGTACTTC; CDR3: CASSLESSYEQYF; size: .; D: .; V: TRBV7-2; J: TRBJ2-7
DNA: TGTGCCAGCAGCGCCACCCCCACGGGGCGGGAGACCCAGTACTTC; CDR3: CASSATPTGRETQYF; size: .; D: .; V: TRBV9; J: TRBJ2-5
DNA: TGTGCCATCAGTGAGATGTCAGGGCGGCTTGAGCAGTTCTTC; CDR3: CAISEMSGRLEQFF; size: .; D: .; V: TRBV10-3; J: TRBJ2-1
DNA: TGTGCCAGCACCCGGAAAGGGACAGGGGCTAACTATGGCTACACCTTC; CDR3: CASTRKGTGANYGYTF; size: .; D: .; V: TRBV21-1; J: TRBJ1-2
DNA: TGTGCCATCTTTACAGGAGAGACCCAGTACTTC; CDR3: CAIFTGETQYF; size: .; D: .; V: TRBV15; J: TRBJ2-5
DNA: TGTGCCAGCAGTTTTTTGGGGAACGAGCAGTACTTC; CDR3: CASSFLGNEQYF; size: .; D: .; V: TRBV27; J: TRBJ2-7
DNA: TGTGCCAGCGGGAACACTGAAGCTTTCTTT; CDR3: CASGNTEAFF; size: .; D: .; V: TRBV2; J: TRBJ1-1
DNA: TGTGCCTGGAGCATCGGGGCAGGGGGAGCAGATACGCAGTATTTT; CDR3: CAWSIGAGGADTQYF; size: .; D: TRBD1; V: TRBV30; J: TRBJ2-3
DNA: TGCGCCAGCAGGGGCGGGACGGAGAACTATGGCTACACCTTC; CDR3: CASRGGTENYGYTF; size: .; D: .; V: TRBV5-1; J: TRBJ1-2
DNA: TGTGCCAGCAGCTTAGTGGGCGGGGAGGGGGCGGTGGACACCGGGGAGCTGTTTTTT; CDR3: CASSLVGGEGAVDTGELFF; size: .; D: .; V: TRBV7-2; J: TRBJ2-2
DNA: TGTGCCAGCAGCTATGGAGGGGACGCTGAAGCTTTCTTT; CDR3: CASSYGGDAEAFF; size: few; D: .; V: TRBV5-4; J: TRBJ1-1
DNA: TGTGCCAGCATCCCCGACGGTGCGGCTAATGAAAAACTGTTTTTT; CDR3: CASIPDGAANEKLFF; size: .; D: .; V: TRBV2; J: TRBJ1-4
DNA: TGTGCCAGCAGTGACTTCCATACCAATCAGCCCCAGCATTTT; CDR3: CASSDFHTNQPQHF; size: .; D: .; V: TRBV2; J: TRBJ1-5
DNA: TGTGCCAGCAGCTTAGATCCCCAGGGACGGCAGTACTTC; CDR3: CASSLDPQGRQYF; size: .; D: .; V: TRBV11-2; J: TRBJ2-7
DNA: TGTGCCAGCAGCCGCCAGGGGGCGACTGAAGCTTTCTTT; CDR3: CASSRQGATEAFF; size: once; D: TRBD1; V: TRBV6-5; J: TRBJ1-1
DNA: TGTGCCAGTAGGGCTGGCAGGGGCAATCAGCCCCAGCATTTT; CDR3: CASRAGRGNQPQHF; size: .; D: .; V: TRBV19; J: TRBJ1-5
DNA: TGCGCCAGCAGCTTGGAACGGGGGGGGACAAACATTCAGTACTTC; CDR3: CASSLERGGTNIQYF; size: .; D: TRBD2; V: TRBV5-1; J: TRBJ2-4
DNA: TGCGCCAGCAGCTCTACACAGGGGGGCTCCTATGGCTACACCTTC; CDR3: CASSSTQGGSYGYTF; size: .; D: TRBD1; V: TRBV5-1; J: TRBJ1-2
DNA: TGTGCCAGCAGCGTAACAGAGACCCAGTACTTC; CDR3: CASSVTETQYF; size: .; D: .; V: TRBV5-6; J: TRBJ2-5
DNA: TGTGCCAGCAGCTTTTTTCAGAGTAGCACAGATACGCAGTATTTT; CDR3: CASSFFQSSTDTQYF; size: .; D: .; V: TRBV7-9; J: TRBJ2-3
DNA: TGTGCCAGCAGCCTGGGGCTGGGCTATGGCTACACCTTC; CDR3: CASSLGLGYGYTF; size: .; D: .; V: TRBV7-8; J: TRBJ1-2
DNA: TGTGCCAGCAGCCCGTCTCGAGGTGATGACACTGAAGCTTTCTTT; CDR3: CASSPSRGDDTEAFF; size: once; D: .; V: TRBV5-4; J: TRBJ1-1
DNA: TGTGCCAGCAGCCCCTCGGACAGCCTTAATGAAAAACTGTTTTTT; CDR3: CASSPSDSLNEKLFF; size: .; D: .; V: TRBV9; J: TRBJ1-4